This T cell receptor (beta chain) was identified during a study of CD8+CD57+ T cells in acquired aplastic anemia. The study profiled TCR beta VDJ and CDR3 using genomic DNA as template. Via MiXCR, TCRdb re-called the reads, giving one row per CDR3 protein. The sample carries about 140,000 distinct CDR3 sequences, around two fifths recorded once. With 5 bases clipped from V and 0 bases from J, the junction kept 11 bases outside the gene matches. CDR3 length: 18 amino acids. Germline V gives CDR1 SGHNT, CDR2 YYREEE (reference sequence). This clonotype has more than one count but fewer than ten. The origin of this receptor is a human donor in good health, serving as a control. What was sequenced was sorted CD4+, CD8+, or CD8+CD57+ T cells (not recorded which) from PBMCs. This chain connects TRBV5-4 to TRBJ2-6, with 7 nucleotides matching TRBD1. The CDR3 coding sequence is TGTGCCAGCAGAACCCGGATAGGGGGCGACTCTGGGGCCAACGTCCTGACTTTC. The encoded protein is CASRTRIGGDSGANVLTF.